Here is one TCR beta chain with its context. The data stem from a study of blood T cell repertoires in COVID-19. Study summary: COVID-19 samples, acute and convalescent, were from the United States, Italy and Spain.

The germline V gene encodes CDR1 MNHEY and CDR2 SMNVEV (reference sequence). Trimming shortened V by 6 bases and J by 7 bases, and 13 bases separated the two germline ends. The CDR3 extends over 13 amino acids. Sequencing was performed with immunoSEQ multiplex PCR; in TCRdb, only in-frame clones are kept and a portion is missing. The sample comprises about 250,000 clones, 65% to 85% of which are singletons, and around 5.4% rests with the top ten. This clonotype originated in a man older than 75 with acute or convalescent COVID-19. Sequences were obtained from peripheral blood. The chain uses TRBV27 and TRBJ1-5; D ambiguous. The CDR3 nucleotides read TGTGCCAGCAGCCCAGAGCGGTTCCAGCCCCAGCATTTT. Protein sequence: CASSPERFQPQHF.